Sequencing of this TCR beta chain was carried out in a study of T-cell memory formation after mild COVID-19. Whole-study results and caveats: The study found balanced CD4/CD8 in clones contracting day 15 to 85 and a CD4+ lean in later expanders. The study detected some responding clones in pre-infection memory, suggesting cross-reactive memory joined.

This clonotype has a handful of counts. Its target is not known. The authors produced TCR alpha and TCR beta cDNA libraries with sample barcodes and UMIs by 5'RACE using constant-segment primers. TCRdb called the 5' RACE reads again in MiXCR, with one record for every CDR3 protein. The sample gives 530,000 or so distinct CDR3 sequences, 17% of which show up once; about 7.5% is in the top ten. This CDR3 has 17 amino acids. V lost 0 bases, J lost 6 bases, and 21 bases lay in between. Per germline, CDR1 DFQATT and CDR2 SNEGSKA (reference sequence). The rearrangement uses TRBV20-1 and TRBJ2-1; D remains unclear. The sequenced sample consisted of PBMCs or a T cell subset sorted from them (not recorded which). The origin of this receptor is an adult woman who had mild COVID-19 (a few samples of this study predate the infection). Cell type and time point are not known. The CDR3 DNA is TGCAGTGCTAGAGATCCCCCGCGTTCTGGGGAACCCAATGAGCAGTTCTTC. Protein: CSARDPPRSGEPNEQFF.